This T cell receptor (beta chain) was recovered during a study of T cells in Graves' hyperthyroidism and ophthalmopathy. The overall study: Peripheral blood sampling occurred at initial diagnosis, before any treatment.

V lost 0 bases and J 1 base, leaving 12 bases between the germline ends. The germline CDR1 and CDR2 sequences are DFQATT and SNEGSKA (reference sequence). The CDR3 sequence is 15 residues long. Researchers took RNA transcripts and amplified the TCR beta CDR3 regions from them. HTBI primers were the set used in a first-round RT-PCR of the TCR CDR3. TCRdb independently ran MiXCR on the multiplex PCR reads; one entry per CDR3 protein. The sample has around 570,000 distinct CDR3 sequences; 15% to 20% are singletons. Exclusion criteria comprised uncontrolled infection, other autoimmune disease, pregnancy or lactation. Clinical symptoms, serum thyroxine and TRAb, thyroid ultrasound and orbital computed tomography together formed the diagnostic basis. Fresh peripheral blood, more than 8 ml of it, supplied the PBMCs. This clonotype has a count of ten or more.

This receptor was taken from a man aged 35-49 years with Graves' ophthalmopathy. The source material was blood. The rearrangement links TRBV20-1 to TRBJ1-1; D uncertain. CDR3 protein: CSARDAGHANTEAFF. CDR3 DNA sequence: TGCAGTGCTAGAGATGCGGGCCATGCGAACACTGAAGCTTTCTTT.